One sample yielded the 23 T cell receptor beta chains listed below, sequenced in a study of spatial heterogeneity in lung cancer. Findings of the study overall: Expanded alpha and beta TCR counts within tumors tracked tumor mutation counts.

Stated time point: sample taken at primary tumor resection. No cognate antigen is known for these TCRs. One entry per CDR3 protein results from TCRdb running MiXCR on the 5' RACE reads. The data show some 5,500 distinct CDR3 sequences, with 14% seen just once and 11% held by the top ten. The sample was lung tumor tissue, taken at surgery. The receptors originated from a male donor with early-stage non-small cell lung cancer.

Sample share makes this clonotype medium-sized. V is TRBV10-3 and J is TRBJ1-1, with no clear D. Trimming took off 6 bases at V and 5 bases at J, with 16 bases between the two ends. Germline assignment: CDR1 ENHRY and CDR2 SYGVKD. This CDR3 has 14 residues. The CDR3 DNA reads TGTGCCATCAGCGATAACGGGAGGCTGACTGAAGCTTTCTTT. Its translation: CAISDNGRLTEAFF.

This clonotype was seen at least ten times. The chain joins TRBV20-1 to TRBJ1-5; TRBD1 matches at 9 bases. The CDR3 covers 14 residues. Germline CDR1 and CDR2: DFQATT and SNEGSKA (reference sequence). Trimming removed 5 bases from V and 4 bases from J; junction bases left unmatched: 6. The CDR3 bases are TGCAGTGCTTCATTCGGGACAGGGAATCAGCCCCAGCATTTT. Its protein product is CSASFGTGNQPQHF.

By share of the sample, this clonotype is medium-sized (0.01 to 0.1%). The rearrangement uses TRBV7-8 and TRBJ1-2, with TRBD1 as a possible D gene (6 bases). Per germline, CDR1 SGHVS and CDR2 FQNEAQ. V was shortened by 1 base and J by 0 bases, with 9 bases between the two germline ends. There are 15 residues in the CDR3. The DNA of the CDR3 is TGTGCCAGCAGCTTAGGACAGGCAGCTAACTATGGCTACACCTTC. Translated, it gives CASSLGQAANYGYTF.

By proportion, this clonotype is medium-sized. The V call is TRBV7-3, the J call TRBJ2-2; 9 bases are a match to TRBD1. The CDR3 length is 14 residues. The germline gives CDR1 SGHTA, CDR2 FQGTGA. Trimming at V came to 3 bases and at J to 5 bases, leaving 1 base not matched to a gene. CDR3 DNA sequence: TGTGCCAGCAGCTTGGGACAGGGTACCGGGGAGCTGTTTTTT. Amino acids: CASSLGQGTGELFF.

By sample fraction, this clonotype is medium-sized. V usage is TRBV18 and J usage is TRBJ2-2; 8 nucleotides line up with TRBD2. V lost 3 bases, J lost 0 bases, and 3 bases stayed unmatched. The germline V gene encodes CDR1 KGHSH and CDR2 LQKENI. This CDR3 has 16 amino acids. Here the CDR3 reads CASSPPGLANTGELFF. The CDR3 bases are TGTGCCAGCTCACCTCCGGGACTAGCGAACACCGGGGAGCTGTTTTTT.

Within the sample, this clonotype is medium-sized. This CDR3 is CASSERFYNEQFF. In nucleotides, the CDR3 is TGTGCCAGCTCCGAACGGTTCTACAATGAGCAGTTCTTC. The chain couples TRBV11-2 to TRBJ2-1; D is uncertain. This CDR3 spans 13 amino acids. Germline V gene lookup returns CDR1 SGHAT and CDR2 FQNNGV. V was trimmed by 8 bases and J by 3 bases, leaving 11 bases between them.

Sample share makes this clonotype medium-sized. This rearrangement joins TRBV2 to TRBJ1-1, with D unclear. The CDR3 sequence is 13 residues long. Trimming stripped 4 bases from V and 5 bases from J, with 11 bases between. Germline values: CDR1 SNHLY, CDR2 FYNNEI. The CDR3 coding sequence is TGTGCCAGCAGTGCGAACTGGTGGACTGAAGCTTTCTTT. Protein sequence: CASSANWWTEAFF.

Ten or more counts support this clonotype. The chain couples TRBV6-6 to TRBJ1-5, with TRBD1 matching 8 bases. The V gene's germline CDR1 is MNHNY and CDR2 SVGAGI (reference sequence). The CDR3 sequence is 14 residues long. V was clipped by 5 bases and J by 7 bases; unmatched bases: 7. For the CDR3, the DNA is TGTGCCAGCAGTGATGACAGGGGTCGGCAGCCCCAGCATTTT. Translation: CASSDDRGRQPQHF.

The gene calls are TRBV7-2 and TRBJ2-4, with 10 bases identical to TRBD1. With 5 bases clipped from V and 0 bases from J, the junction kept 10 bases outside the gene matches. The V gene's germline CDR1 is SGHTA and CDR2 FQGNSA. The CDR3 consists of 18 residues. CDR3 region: CASSRPGTGVGAKNIQYF. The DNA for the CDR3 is TGTGCCAGCAGCCGTCCCGGGACAGGGGTGGGAGCCAAAAACATTCAGTACTTC.

CDR3 coding DNA: TGTGCCAGCAGCCAAGAAACAAGGACAGTCGGCTATGGCTACACCTTC. It yields the protein CASSQETRTVGYGYTF. The chain couples TRBV4-2 to TRBJ1-2, with a weak D call TRBD1 (6 bases). V was trimmed by 0 bases and J by 4 bases, leaving 15 bases between them. Germline CDR1 and CDR2: LGHNA and YNFKEQ. The CDR3 runs to 16 residues.

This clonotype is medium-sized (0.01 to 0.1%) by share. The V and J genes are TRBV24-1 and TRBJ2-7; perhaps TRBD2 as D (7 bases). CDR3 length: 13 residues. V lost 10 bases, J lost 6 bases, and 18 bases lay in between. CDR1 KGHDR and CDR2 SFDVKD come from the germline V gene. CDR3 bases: TGTGCCACTGCTCAAAGAGGGGGGGGCGAGCAGTACTTC. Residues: CATAQRGGGEQYF.

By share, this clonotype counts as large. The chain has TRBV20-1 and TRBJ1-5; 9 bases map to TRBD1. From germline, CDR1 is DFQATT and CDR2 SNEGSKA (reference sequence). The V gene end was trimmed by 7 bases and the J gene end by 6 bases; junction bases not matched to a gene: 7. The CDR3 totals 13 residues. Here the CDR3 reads CSVPDRGGQPQHF. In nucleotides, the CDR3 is TGCAGTGTCCCCGACAGGGGGGGTCAGCCCCAGCATTTT.

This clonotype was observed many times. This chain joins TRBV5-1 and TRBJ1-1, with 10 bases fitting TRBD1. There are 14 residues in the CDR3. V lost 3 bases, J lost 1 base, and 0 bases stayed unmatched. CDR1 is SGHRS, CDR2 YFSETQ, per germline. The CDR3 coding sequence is TGCGCCAGCAGCTGGGACAGGGGGAACACTGAAGCTTTCTTT. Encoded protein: CASSWDRGNTEAFF.

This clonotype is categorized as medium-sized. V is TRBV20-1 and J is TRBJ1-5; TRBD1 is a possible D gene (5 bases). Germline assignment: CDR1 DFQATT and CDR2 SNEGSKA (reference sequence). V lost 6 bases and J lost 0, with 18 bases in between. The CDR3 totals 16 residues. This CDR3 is CSAGGRGTNSNQPQHF. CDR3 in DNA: TGCAGTGCGGGAGGAAGGGGTACGAATAGCAATCAGCCCCAGCATTTT.

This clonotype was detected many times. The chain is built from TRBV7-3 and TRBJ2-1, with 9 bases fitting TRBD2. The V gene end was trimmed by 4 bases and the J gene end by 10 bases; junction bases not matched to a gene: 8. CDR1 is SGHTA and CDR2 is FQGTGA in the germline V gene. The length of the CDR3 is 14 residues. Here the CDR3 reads CASSSSGTSLEQFF. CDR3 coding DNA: TGTGCCAGCAGCTCCTCCGGGACTAGCCTCGAGCAGTTCTTC.

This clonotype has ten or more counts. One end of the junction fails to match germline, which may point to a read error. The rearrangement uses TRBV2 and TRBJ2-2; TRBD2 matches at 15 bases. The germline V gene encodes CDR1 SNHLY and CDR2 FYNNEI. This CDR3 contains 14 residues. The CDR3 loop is CQRTSGRAPGELFF. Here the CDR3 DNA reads TGCCAGCGGACTAGCGGGAGGGCCCCCGGGGAGCTGTTTTTT.

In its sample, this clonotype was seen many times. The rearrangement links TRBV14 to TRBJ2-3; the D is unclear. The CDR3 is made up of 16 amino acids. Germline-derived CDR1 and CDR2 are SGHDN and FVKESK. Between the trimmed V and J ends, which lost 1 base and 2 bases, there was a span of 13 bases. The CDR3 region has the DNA TGTGCCAGCAGCCAAGTACCACAGTCCTACACAGATACGCAGTATTTT. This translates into CASSQVPQSYTDTQYF.

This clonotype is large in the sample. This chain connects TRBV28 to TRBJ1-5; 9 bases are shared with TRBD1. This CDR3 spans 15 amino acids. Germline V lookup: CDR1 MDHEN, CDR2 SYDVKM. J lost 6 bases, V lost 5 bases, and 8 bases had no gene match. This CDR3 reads CASSPGTGTAQPQHF. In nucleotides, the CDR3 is TGTGCCAGCAGTCCCGGGACAGGGACGGCTCAGCCCCAGCATTTT.

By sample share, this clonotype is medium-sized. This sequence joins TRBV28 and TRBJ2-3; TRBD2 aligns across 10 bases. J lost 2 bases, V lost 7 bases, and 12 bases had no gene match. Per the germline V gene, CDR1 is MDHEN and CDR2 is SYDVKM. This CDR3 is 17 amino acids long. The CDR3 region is CASIGLRAGGTTDTQYF. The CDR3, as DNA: TGTGCCAGCATAGGTCTGAGAGCGGGAGGGACCACAGATACGCAGTATTTT.

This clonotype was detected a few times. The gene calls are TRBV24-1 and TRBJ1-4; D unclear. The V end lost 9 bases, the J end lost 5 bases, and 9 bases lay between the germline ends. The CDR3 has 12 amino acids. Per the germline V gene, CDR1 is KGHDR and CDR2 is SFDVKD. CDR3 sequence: CATPSRNEKLFF. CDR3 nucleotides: TGTGCCACCCCCAGTCGGAATGAAAAACTGTTTTTT.

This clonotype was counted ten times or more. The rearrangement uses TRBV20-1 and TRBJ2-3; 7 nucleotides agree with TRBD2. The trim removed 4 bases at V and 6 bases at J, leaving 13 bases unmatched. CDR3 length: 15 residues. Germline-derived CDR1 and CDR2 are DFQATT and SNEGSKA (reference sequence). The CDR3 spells CSATPFSGGKDTQYF. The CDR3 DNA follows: TGCAGTGCTACCCCGTTCTCGGGAGGCAAGGATACGCAGTATTTT.

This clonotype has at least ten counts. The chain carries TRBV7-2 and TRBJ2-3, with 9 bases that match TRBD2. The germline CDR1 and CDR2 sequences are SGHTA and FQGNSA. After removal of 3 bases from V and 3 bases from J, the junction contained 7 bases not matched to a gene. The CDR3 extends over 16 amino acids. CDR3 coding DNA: TGTGCCAGCAGCTTGGTGGGAGGACTAGCGACAGATACGCAGTATTTT. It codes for CASSLVGGLATDTQYF.

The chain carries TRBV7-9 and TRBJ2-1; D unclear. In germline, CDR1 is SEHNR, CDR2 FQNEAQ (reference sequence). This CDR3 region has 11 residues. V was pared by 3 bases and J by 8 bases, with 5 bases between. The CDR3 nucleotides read TGTGCCAGCAGCTTTGTCGATGAGCAGTTCTTC. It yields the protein CASSFVDEQFF. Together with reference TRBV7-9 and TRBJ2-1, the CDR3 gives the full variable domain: DTGVSQNPRHKITKRGQNVTFRCDPISEHNRLYWYRQTLGQGPEFLTYFQNEAQLEKSRLLSDRFSAERPKGSFSTLEIQRTEQGDSAMYLCASSFVDEQFFGPGTRLTVL.